This T cell receptor beta chain comes out of a study of blood T cells in healthy people across ages. Through a sample-barcoded 5' primer and a J-beta primer mix, a second PCR was run for about 6 to 11 cycles. TCRdb re-derived calls from the 5' RACE reads in MiXCR, one entry per CDR3 protein. In the table there are around 780,000 distinct CDR3 sequences, just over 55% of which are singletons. The CDR3 has 16 residues. CDR1 SGHVS and CDR2 FQNEAQ come from the germline V gene. The V end lost 8 bases, the J end lost 4 bases, and 21 bases lay between the germline ends. This clonotype is a singleton in its sample.

The chain is built from TRBV7-8 and TRBJ2-1, with TRBD1 as a possible D gene (6 bases). The source of this sequence is a man between 35 and 55 years old in good health. What was sequenced was blood. CDR3 amino acids: CASFLPGDVKYNEQFF. As DNA, the CDR3 is TGTGCCAGCTTCCTTCCAGGGGACGTCAAATACAATGAGCAGTTCTTC.